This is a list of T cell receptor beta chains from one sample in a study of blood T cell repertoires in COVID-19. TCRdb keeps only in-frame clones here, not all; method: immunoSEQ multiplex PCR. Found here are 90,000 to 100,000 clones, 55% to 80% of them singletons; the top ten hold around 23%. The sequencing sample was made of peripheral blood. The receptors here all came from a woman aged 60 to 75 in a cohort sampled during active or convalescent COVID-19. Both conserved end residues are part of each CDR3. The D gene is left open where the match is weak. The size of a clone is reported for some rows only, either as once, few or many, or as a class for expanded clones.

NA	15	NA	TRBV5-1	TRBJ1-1	TGCGCCAGCAGCTTGCCCCTGACAATGAACACTGAAGCTTTCTTT	CASSLPLTMNTEAFF
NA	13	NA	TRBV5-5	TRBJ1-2	TGTGCCAGCAGCTTGGGTATCTCCTATGGCTACACCTTC	CASSLGISYGYTF
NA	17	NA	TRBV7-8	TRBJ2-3	TGTGCCAGCAGCTTAGCCCCATTCGGCAGGTGGACAGATACGCAGTATTTT	CASSLAPFGRWTDTQYF
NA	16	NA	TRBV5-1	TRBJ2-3	TGCGCCAGCAGCTTGCTAGGGGATGGACCCACAGATACGCAGTATTTT	CASSLLGDGPTDTQYF
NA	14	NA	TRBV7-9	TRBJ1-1	TGTGCCAGCAGCCGTCAACGGGGGATCACTGAAGCTTTCTTT	CASSRQRGITEAFF
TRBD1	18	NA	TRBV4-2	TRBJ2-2	TGTGCCAGCAGCCAAGATAGGGGACAGGGAGCGAACACCGGGGAGCTGTTTTTT	CASSQDRGQGANTGELFF
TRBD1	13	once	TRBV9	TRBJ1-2	TGTGCCAGCAGCCTTACAGGGGTTCATGGCTACACCTTC	CASSLTGVHGYTF
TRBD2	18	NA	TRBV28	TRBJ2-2	TGTGCCAGCAGTCCGCCGGGACTAGCGCCCGTGAACACCGGGGAGCTGTTTTTT	CASSPPGLAPVNTGELFF
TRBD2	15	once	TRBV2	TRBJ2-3	TGTGCCAGCAGTCGACTAGCGGGAGCGCCGGATACGCAGTATTTT	CASSRLAGAPDTQYF
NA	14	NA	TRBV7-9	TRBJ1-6	TGTGCCAGCAGCTGGGGGGGCGGTAATTCACCCCTCCACTTT	CASSWGGGNSPLHF
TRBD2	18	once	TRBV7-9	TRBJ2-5	TGTGCCAGCAGCTTAGGACTAGCGGGGGGTGTTTTGGGAGAGACCCAGTACTTC	CASSLGLAGGVLGETQYF
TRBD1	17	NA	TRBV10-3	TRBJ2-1	TGTGCCATCAGTGAGCCCGGACAGGGGGCGTCCTACAATGAGCAGTTCTTC	CAISEPGQGASYNEQFF
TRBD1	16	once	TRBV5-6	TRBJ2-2	TGTGCCAGCAGCTTGTTTAGGGGGCCGAACACCGGGGAGCTGTTTTTT	CASSLFRGPNTGELFF
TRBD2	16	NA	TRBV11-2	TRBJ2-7	TGTGCCAGCAGCTTAGTGGGCGGGGGTACATCCTACGAGCAGTACTTC	CASSLVGGGTSYEQYF
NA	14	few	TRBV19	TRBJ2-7	TGTGCCAGTAGTAGATCAGACTTCTCCTACGAGCAGTACTTC	CASSRSDFSYEQYF
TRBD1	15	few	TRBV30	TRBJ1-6	TGTGCCTGGAGTGTAGGGACAGGGGTAAATTCACCCCTCCACTTT	CAWSVGTGVNSPLHF
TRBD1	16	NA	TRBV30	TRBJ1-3	TGTGCCTGGAAGGGTGGGACAGACTTTCATGGAAACACCATATATTTT	CAWKGGTDFHGNTIYF
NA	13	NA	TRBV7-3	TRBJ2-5	TGTGTCAGCAGCTTATTAGCTCAAGAGACCCAGTACTTC	CVSSLLAQETQYF
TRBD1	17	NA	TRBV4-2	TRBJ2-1	TGTGCCAGCAGCCAGGGACCGGACAGGGGTACCAACAATGAGCAGTTCTTC	CASSQGPDRGTNNEQFF
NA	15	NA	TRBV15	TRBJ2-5	TGTGCCACCAGCAGAGATTTAGGGGGGGTAGAGACCCAGTACTTC	CATSRDLGGVETQYF